Reported below is one TCR beta chain. The data originate from a study of blood T cell repertoires in COVID-19. Study-wide context: Sites in the United States, Italy and Spain provided acute and convalescent COVID-19 samples. From T cells, B-cell-depleted T cells, or PBMCs came the material, which was cDNA or gDNA.

Under the authors' procedure: Counts of nucleated cells, estimated from reference gene primer amplification, were obtained. Method: immunoSEQ multiplex PCR; TCRdb's copy keeps in-frame clones and lacks some. That table supplies the V and J calls and clone size; D and trimming were determined from the DNA. The sample lists about 140,000 clones, approximately 83% occurring once. Germline CDR1 is SQVTM and CDR2 is ANQGSEA. The V and J ends lost 4 bases and 5 bases respectively, with 17 bases between them. The CDR3 covers 14 residues. This clonotype was sampled from a woman aged 60-75 years with acute or convalescent COVID-19. Sequenced sample: peripheral blood. The rearrangement joins TRBV29-1 to TRBJ1-2; no firm D call. CDR3 amino acids: CSVGERNSKYGYTF. In DNA form, the CDR3 reads TGCAGCGTTGGGGAGCGGAACTCAAAATATGGCTACACCTTC.